The T cell receptor (beta chain) under discussion was sequenced for a study of blood T cell repertoires in COVID-19. The cohort comprised adults aged 18 to 89 years residing in approximately 25 US areas. Clinical history reported by participants formed the basis on which cohorts were assigned. This clone was seen only a few times. In the authors' methods: The authors estimated nucleated cell counts from reference gene primer amplification. Some clones are missing from TCRdb's copy, which holds only in-frame ones; the method was immunoSEQ multiplex PCR. V and J calls and clone size are given by that table; D and trimming were obtained from the DNA. The sample lists about 250,000 clones, around 90% occurring once. The CDR3 covers 14 residues. Germline V gives CDR1 LGHNA, CDR2 YNFKEQ. Trimming cost V 5 bases and J 3 bases, with 14 bases left between them.

J is TRBJ2-7 and V is TRBV4-2; TRBD1 might be the D (5 bases). Sequencing was performed on PBMCs or T cells enriched from blood (not recorded which). This sequence was found in a woman between 45 and 65 years old who had recovered from COVID-19. The DNA of the CDR3 is TGTGCCAGCAGCGCCGATGGGCAGGGCTACGAGCAGTACTTC. The encoded protein is CASSADGQGYEQYF.